These 10 T cell receptor beta chains share one sample of origin, sequenced in a study of response to subunit inactivated influenza vaccine. Each CDR3 protein is one row after TCRdb ran MiXCR on the RT-PCR reads. The sample carries hundreds of thousands of distinct CDR3 sequences, 6% to 9% recorded once. The sequencing used PBMCs from blood, collected roughly 24 months after vaccination. These receptors all stem from a man aged 50-75 years who received an inactivated influenza vaccine.

This clonotype was seen ten or more times. The chain links TRBV4-3 to TRBJ2-3; tentative D call: TRBD1 (5 bases). This CDR3 is built from 15 residues. Germline loops: CDR1 LGHNA, CDR2 YSLEER. Trimming removed 8 bases at V and 1 base at J, with 16 bases between. The CDR3 DNA is TGCGCCAGCTCCTTGGAAGGGGCAGGCACAGATACGCAGTATTTT. It translates to CASSLEGAGTDTQYF.

This clonotype was seen repeatedly, ten times or more. CDR3 loop: CASRGMDGTDTQYF. The CDR3 DNA is TGTGCCAGCAGGGGAATGGACGGCACAGATACGCAGTATTTT. V is TRBV9 and J is TRBJ2-3; no reliable D call. The germline V and J ends were trimmed by 5 bases and 1 base, with 11 bases remaining between them. This CDR3 is built from 14 residues. Germline CDR1 reads SGDLS; CDR2 reads YYNGEE.

This clonotype was seen ten or more times. This chain connects TRBV6-2 or TRBV6-3 to TRBJ2-7; D unresolved. The CDR3 loop spans 13 amino acids. Germline values: CDR1 MNHEY, CDR2 SVGEGT. Trimming removed 2 bases at V and 5 bases at J, with 10 bases between. The CDR3 sequence: CASSYVLFHEQYF. CDR3 DNA: TGTGCCAGCAGTTACGTACTCTTTCACGAGCAGTACTTC.

This clonotype has ten or more counts. The chain carries TRBV5-1 and TRBJ1-3; 8 bases align to TRBD1. Germline trimming cut 1 base from V and 0 bases from J; bases unmatched to any gene: 6. The V gene's germline CDR1 is SGHRS and CDR2 YFSETQ. This CDR3 has 17 residues. The CDR3 spells CASSLLAGTGSGNTIYF. The CDR3 DNA follows: TGCGCCAGCAGCTTGCTTGCCGGGACAGGCTCTGGAAACACCATATATTTT.

This clonotype was seen many times. The DNA for the CDR3 is TGTGCCAGCAGCTCAGCCGGGAGCAGAAATCAGCCCCAGCATTTT. This codes for CASSSAGSRNQPQHF. This chain uses TRBV27 with TRBJ1-5; no clear D. Germline CDR1 is MNHEY and CDR2 is SMNVEV (reference sequence). The CDR3 loop spans 15 amino acids. V gave up 6 bases and J gave up 4 bases, with 16 bases separating them.

This clonotype was seen a few times. This chain joins TRBV7-8 and TRBJ2-1, with TRBD1 matching 7 bases. The CDR3 is 16 amino acids. J was trimmed by 13 bases and V by 3 bases; bases with no gene match: 18. Germline V gene lookup returns CDR1 SGHVS and CDR2 FQNEAQ. The CDR3 DNA follows: TGTGCCAGCAGCTTCGGGCGACGCAAAGGGGGCACCCTACAGTTCTTC. Translating gives CASSFGRRKGGTLQFF.

V is TRBV6-2 or TRBV6-3 and J is TRBJ1-1; D remains ambiguous. Germline V gives CDR1 MNHEY, CDR2 SVGEGT. There are 14 residues in the CDR3. The V and J ends lost 6 bases and 4 bases respectively, with 15 bases between them. For the CDR3, the DNA is TGTGCCAGCAGGTCGGGAGTGGAGGTCACTGAAGCTTTCTTT. This sequence encodes CASRSGVEVTEAFF.

Ten or more counts support this clonotype. The chain couples TRBV6-1 to TRBJ1-1; D gene unclear. The germline gives CDR1 MNHNS, CDR2 SASEGT. The germline V and J ends were trimmed by 3 bases and 2 bases, with 10 bases remaining between them. The CDR3 is 14 residues long. Written as DNA, the CDR3 is TGTGCCAGCAGTGAGGGTTCGGGTAACACTGAAGCTTTCTTT. This codes for CASSEGSGNTEAFF.

For this clonotype: Germline is not matched at one junction end, which may reflect a read error. V gene TRBV7-9 combines with J gene TRBJ2-7; D is unresolved. CDR1 and CDR2 from the germline V gene are SEHNR and FQNEAQ (reference sequence). CDR3 length: 15 residues. CDR3 in DNA: TGTGCCAGCCGCTTCGGTCTCCTGAACCCCTACGAGCAGTACTTC. Protein sequence: CASRFGLLNPYEQYF. Based on the CDR3 plus reference TRBV7-9 and TRBJ2-7, the full variable domain is DTGVSQNPRHKITKRGQNVTFRCDPISEHNRLYWYRQTLGQGPEFLTYFQNEAQLEKSRLLSDRFSAERPKGSFSTLEIQRTEQGDSAMYLCASRFGLLNPYEQYFGPGTRLTVT.

Only a few counts were recorded for this clonotype. V and J are TRBV27 and TRBJ1-2; D might be TRBD1 (6 bases). CDR3 size: 15 residues. CDR1 and CDR2 (germline): MNHEY, SMNVEV (reference sequence). Trimming stripped 2 bases from V and 6 bases from J, with 16 bases between. CDR3 DNA sequence: TGTGCCAGCAGTTTAGACAGGACTATCTTCGATGGCTACACCTTC. This encodes CASSLDRTIFDGYTF.